The present T cell receptor beta chain was sequenced within a study of T cell responses to AZD1222 COVID-19 vaccine. Overall study findings and caveats: Donors, mostly white British, included more females; clonal diversity was possibly underestimated.

Here immunoSEQ multiplex PCR was the method, and the copy in TCRdb shows in-frame clones only, minus some. The sample has 90,000 to 120,000 clones, about 89% seen once. Germline CDR1 is MNHEY and CDR2 is SVGEGT. Trimming shortened V by 4 bases and J by 7 bases, and 20 bases separated the two germline ends. The CDR3 consists of 15 residues. This clone has only one observation. The antigen is unknown. V usage is TRBV6-2 or TRBV6-3 and J usage is TRBJ2-7; D is tentatively TRBD1 or TRBD2 (5 bases each). Sequencing was performed on peripheral blood, taken on day 0 of AZD1222 vaccination. This receptor was obtained from an adult in good health. CDR3 sequence: CASSLSGTLRGEQYF. CDR3 bases: TGTGCCAGCAGTTTATCCGGGACCCTTAGGGGAGAGCAGTACTTC.